One sample yielded the 3 T cell receptor beta chains listed below, sequenced in a study of OX40 agonist ivuxolimab in advanced cancers. TCRdb keeps only in-frame clones here, not all; method: immunoSEQ multiplex PCR. Among 130,000 or so clones listed, less than 95% were seen once. The sequences come from CD4+ or CD8+ T cells sorted from blood, collected in a trial of the OX40 agonist ivuxolimab. All receptors come from an adult with an advanced solid tumor such as melanoma, head and neck, liver or kidney cancer.

The rearrangement uses TRBV10-3 and TRBJ2-3; D unclear. The ends were cut back, 2 bases at V and 6 bases at J, with 6 bases in the middle. The CDR3 is 12 residues long. Germline CDR1 ENHRY, CDR2 SYGVKD. The CDR3 region is CAISEDLDTQYF. DNA of the CDR3: TGTGCCATCAGTGAGGATCTTGATACGCAGTATTTT.

The chain links TRBV9 to TRBJ2-7, with D possibly matching TRBD1 (5 bases). CDR1 and CDR2 from the germline V gene are SGDLS and YYNGEE. This CDR3 has 15 residues. V gave up 4 bases and J gave up 3 bases, with 17 bases separating them. This CDR3 reads CASSSAPQGNYEQYF. The CDR3 DNA is TGTGCCAGCAGCTCAGCCCCGCAGGGCAACTACGAGCAGTACTTC.

V gene TRBV28 combines with J gene TRBJ1-1, with a weak D call TRBD1 (6 bases). The CDR3 extends over 14 amino acids. The germline gives CDR1 MDHEN, CDR2 SYDVKM. Trimming left V 2 bases short and J 3 bases short, with 10 bases between. CDR3 sequence reads: CASSLHRADTEAFF. In DNA, the CDR3 is TGTGCCAGCAGTTTACACAGGGCGGACACTGAAGCTTTCTTT.